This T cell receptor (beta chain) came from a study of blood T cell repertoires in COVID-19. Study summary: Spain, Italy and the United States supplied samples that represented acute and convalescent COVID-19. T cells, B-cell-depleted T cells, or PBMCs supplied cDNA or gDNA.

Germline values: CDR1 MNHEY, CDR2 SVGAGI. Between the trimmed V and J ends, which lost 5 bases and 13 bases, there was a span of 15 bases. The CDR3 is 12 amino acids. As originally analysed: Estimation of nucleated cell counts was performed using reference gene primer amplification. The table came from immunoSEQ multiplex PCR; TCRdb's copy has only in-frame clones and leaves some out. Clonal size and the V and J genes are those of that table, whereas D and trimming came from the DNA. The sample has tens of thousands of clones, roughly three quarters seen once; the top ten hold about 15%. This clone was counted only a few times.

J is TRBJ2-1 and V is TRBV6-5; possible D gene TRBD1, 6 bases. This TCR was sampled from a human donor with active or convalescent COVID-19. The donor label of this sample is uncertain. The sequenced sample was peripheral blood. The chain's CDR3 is CASSPKGVIQFF. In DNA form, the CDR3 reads TGTGCCAGCAGTCCGAAGGGGGTTATCCAGTTCTTC.